This is a list of T cell receptor beta chains from one sample in a study of blood T cells in healthy people across ages. TCRdb passed the 5' RACE reads through MiXCR, listing each CDR3 protein once. Of approximately 850,000 distinct CDR3 sequences in the sample, roughly 50% were seen once. The sample consisted of blood. These receptors originate from a young man in good health. Each CDR3 is given with its conserved first and last residue. D genes are given only for firm matches. The size entry is marked missing in some rows and otherwise reads once, few, many or a size class.

clone_size d_call j_call v_call cdr3_aa cdr3_nt
NA NA TRBJ1-5 TRBV21-1 CASSTRGNANQPQHF TGTGCCAGCAGCACGAGGGGAAATGCTAATCAGCCCCAGCATTTT
NA NA TRBJ2-1 TRBV28 CASRTPAGGYNEQFF TGTGCCAGCAGGACCCCGGCAGGGGGGTACAATGAGCAGTTCTTC
NA TRBD1 TRBJ1-2 TRBV5-1 CASSGQDGGYTF TGCGCCAGCAGCGGACAGGACGGTGGCTACACCTTC
NA TRBD1 TRBJ2-7 TRBV6-6 CACSYFSGGYEQYF TGTGCCTGCAGTTACTTCTCAGGGGGCTACGAGCAGTACTTC
few NA TRBJ2-5 TRBV7-9 CASSPLGQDRETQYF TGTGCCAGCAGCCCTTTAGGCCAGGATAGAGAGACCCAGTACTTC
NA TRBD2 TRBJ2-3 TRBV15 CATSRDPTGTSVTDTQYF TGTGCCACCAGCAGAGACCCGACCGGGACTAGCGTCACAGATACGCAGTATTTT
NA TRBD2 TRBJ2-1 TRBV20-1 CSARGTSGRARTYNEQFF TGCAGTGCTAGAGGGACTAGCGGGAGGGCTAGGACCTACAATGAGCAGTTCTTC
NA NA TRBJ2-7 TRBV20-1 CSARETRAPGEQYF TGCAGTGCTAGAGAAACCAGAGCCCCGGGCGAGCAGTACTTC
NA TRBD2 TRBJ2-1 TRBV7-2 CASSPRSSGIYEQFF TGTGCCAGCAGCCCGCGCTCTAGCGGGATATATGAGCAGTTCTTC
NA TRBD2 TRBJ2-7 TRBV5-1 CASKVIAGSSYEQYF TGCGCCAGCAAAGTAATAGCGGGGAGCTCCTACGAGCAGTACTTC
many NA TRBJ1-2 TRBV4-2 CASGRGNFGYTF TGTGCCAGCGGGAGGGGGAACTTTGGCTACACCTTC
NA TRBD2 TRBJ2-3 TRBV6-5 CATLLAGVGTDTQYF TGTGCCACCCTCCTAGCGGGGGTTGGCACAGATACGCAGTATTTT
NA NA TRBJ1-1 TRBV5-4 CASRVGGRDYTEAFF TGTGCCAGCAGGGTGGGTGGAAGAGACTACACTGAAGCTTTCTTT
many NA TRBJ2-5 TRBV7-3 CASSQGPHPQETQYF TGTGCCAGCAGCCAAGGACCACACCCCCAAGAGACCCAGTACTTC
few TRBD2 TRBJ2-1 TRBV10-3 CAISEPTSGRYNEQFF TGTGCCATCAGTGAGCCTACTAGCGGTCGCTACAATGAGCAGTTCTTC
once TRBD1 TRBJ1-2 TRBV29-1 CSAETGVGYTF TGCAGCGCCGAGACAGGGGTCGGCTACACCTTC
NA NA TRBJ2-7 TRBV6-6 CASSYPEEPEQYF TGTGCCAGCAGTTATCCCGAGGAGCCCGAGCAGTACTTC
NA NA TRBJ2-2 TRBV29-1 CSVEIRVGTGELFF TGCAGCGTTGAAATCAGGGTCGGCACCGGGGAGCTGTTTTTT
NA TRBD2 TRBJ2-3 TRBV6-6 CASSFTVAGGPDTQYF TGTGCCAGCAGTTTCACCGTAGCGGGGGGACCAGATACGCAGTATTTT
few TRBD2 TRBJ2-1 TRBV14 CASSHPGLRSYNEQFF TGTGCCAGCAGCCATCCGGGACTACGCTCCTACAATGAGCAGTTCTTC
NA NA TRBJ1-2 TRBV20-1 CSAKGRMDYGYTF TGCAGTGCTAAGGGTCGGATGGACTATGGCTACACCTTC
NA NA TRBJ1-2 TRBV6-2/TRBV6-3 CASSWTADPNYGYTF TGTGCCAGCAGTTGGACGGCCGATCCTAACTATGGCTACACCTTC
few NA TRBJ1-5 TRBV4-2 CASSQETGRSNQPQHF TGTGCCAGCAGCCAAGAGACGGGACGCAGCAATCAGCCCCAGCATTTT
NA TRBD2 TRBJ2-3 TRBV11-1 CASSSRLAELTDTQYF TGTGCCAGCAGCTCCAGACTAGCAGAACTCACAGATACGCAGTATTTT
NA NA TRBJ1-2 TRBV7-2 CASSLVGDIYGYTF TGTGCCAGCAGCTTAGTGGGCGACATCTATGGCTACACCTTC
NA NA TRBJ1-1 TRBV2 CASAPTWLTEAFF TGCGCCAGCGCACCCACGTGGCTCACTGAAGCTTTCTTT
NA NA TRBJ1-4 TRBV20-1 CSARGYNEKLFF TGCAGTGCTAGGGGGTATAATGAAAAACTGTTTTTT
NA NA TRBJ1-1 TRBV29-1 CSVVWAGTEAFF TGCAGCGTGGTCTGGGCGGGCACTGAAGCTTTCTTT
NA TRBD1 TRBJ1-4 TRBV12-5 CASGLALPGQGEEKLFF TGTGCTAGTGGTTTGGCTTTACCGGGACAGGGGGAAGAAAAACTGTTTTTT
NA TRBD2 TRBJ2-3 TRBV20-1 CSALTSGALQSTDTQYF TGCAGTGCCTTGACTAGCGGGGCACTACAAAGCACAGATACGCAGTATTTT
NA NA TRBJ1-1 TRBV2 CASSGTFAEAFF TGTGCCAGCAGTGGGACATTCGCTGAAGCTTTCTTT
few TRBD2 TRBJ2-3 TRBV10-3 CAIKEDGGVDTQYF TGTGCCATCAAGGAGGACGGGGGGGTCGATACGCAGTATTTT
NA NA TRBJ2-7 TRBV28 CASIPTASKSQQYF TGCGCCAGCATTCCGACAGCCAGTAAAAGCCAGCAGTACTTC
NA TRBD2 TRBJ2-1 TRBV9 CASSVGLAANNEQFF TGTGCCAGCAGCGTGGGACTAGCAGCGAACAATGAGCAGTTCTTC
once NA TRBJ1-5 TRBV7-2 CASSLAPGFGQPQHF TGTGCCAGCAGCTTAGCACCCGGTTTCGGTCAGCCCCAGCATTTT
NA NA TRBJ2-5 TRBV25-1 CASSEFGSETQYF TGTGCCAGCAGTGAATTCGGTTCGGAGACCCAGTACTTC